The clone carrying this T cell receptor (beta chain) was counted ten times or more. The data were obtained in a study of T cells in Graves' hyperthyroidism and ophthalmopathy. RNA transcripts provided the source from which TCR beta CDR3 regions were amplified. The primer set for the first-round RT-PCR of the TCR CDR3 was HTBI. MiXCR was run by TCRdb on the multiplex PCR reads, yielding one entry per CDR3 protein. The table records some 250,000 distinct CDR3 sequences, roughly 15% of them present only once. V was clipped by 2 bases and J by 7 bases, with 12 bases between them. In germline, CDR1 is MNHEY, CDR2 SVGAGI. The CDR3 loop spans 13 amino acids.

The sequenced sample consisted of blood. The receptor was derived from a middle-aged woman with Graves' hyperthyroidism that later progressed to Graves' ophthalmopathy. The rearrangement joins TRBV6-5 to TRBJ2-7; the D is unclear. The DNA of the CDR3 is TGTGCCAGCAGTTACGTCGTGGGTAGGGAGCAGTACTTC. Translating it yields CASSYVVGREQYF.